The present TCR beta chain was sequenced within a study of blood T cell repertoires in COVID-19. Background on the study: Sites in the United States, Italy and Spain provided acute and convalescent COVID-19 samples.

Repertoires were generated with immunoSEQ multiplex PCR, while TCRdb's copy carries only in-frame clones and drops some. The sample shows around 620,000 clones, about 87% of them seen only once. CDR3 size: 14 residues. The germline CDR1 and CDR2 sequences are MDHEN and SYDVKM. Trimming took 3 bases from V and 5 from J, leaving 13 bases between them. Specimen: peripheral blood. The receptor was isolated from a woman between 18 and 29 years old with acute or convalescent COVID-19. V and J are TRBV28 and TRBJ1-1; possible D gene TRBD1, 5 bases. The chain's CDR3 is CASSFVQGGTEAFF. Written as DNA, the CDR3 is TGTGCCAGCAGTTTTGTTCAGGGAGGAACTGAAGCTTTCTTT.